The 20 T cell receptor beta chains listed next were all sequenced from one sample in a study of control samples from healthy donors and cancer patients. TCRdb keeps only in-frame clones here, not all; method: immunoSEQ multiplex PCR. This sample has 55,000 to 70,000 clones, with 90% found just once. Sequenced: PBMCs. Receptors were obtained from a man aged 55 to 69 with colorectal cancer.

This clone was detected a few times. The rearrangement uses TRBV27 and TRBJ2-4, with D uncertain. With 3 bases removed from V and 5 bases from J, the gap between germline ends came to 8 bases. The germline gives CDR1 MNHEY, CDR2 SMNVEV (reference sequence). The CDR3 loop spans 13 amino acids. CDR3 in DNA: TGTGCCAGCAGTTTTGCTGACCAAAACATTCAGTACTTC. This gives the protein CASSFADQNIQYF.

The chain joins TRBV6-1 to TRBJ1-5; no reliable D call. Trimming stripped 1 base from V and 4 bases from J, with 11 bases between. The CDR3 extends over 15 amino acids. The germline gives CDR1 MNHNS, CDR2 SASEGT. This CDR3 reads CASSEGRTQNQPQHF. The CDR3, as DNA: TGTGCCAGCAGTGAAGGACGGACCCAAAATCAGCCCCAGCATTTT.

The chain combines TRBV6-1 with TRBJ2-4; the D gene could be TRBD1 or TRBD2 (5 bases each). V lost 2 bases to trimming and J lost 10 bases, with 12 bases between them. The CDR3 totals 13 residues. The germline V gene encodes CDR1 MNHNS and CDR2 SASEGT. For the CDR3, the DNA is TGTGCCAGCAGTGAACCGGGACGCCAAATTCAGTACTTC. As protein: CASSEPGRQIQYF.

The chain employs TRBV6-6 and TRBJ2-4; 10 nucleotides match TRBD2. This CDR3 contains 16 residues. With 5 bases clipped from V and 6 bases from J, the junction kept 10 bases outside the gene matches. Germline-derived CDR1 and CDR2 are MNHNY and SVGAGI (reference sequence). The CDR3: CASSGSGGALGNIQYF. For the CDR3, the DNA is TGTGCCAGCAGTGGGAGCGGGGGGGCCTTGGGAAACATTCAGTACTTC.

The CDR3 sequence is CASSTSTGGARTIYF. The CDR3 nucleotides read TGTGCCAGCAGCACATCGACAGGGGGCGCGAGGACCATATATTTT. The chain employs TRBV7-2 and TRBJ1-3, with 10 positions matching TRBD1. CDR1 is SGHTA and CDR2 is FQGNSA in the germline V gene. This CDR3 region has 15 residues. Losses at the gene ends were 5 bases for V and 10 bases for J; bases not matched to a gene: 11.

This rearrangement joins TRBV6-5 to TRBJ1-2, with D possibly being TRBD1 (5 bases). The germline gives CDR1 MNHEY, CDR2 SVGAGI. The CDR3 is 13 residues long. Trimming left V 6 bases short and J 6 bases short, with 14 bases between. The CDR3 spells CASSPDRYNGYTF. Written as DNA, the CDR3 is TGTGCCAGCAGCCCCGACAGATACAATGGCTACACCTTC.

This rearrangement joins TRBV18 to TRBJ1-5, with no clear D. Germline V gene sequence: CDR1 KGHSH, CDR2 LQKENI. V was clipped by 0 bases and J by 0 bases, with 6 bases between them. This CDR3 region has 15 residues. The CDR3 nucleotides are TGTGCCAGCTCACCACCCCCCGGTAGCAATCAGCCCCAGCATTTT. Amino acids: CASSPPPGSNQPQHF.

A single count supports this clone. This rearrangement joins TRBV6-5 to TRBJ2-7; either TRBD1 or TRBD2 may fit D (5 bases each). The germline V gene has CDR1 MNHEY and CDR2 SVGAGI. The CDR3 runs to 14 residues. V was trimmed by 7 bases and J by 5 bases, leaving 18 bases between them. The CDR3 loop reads CASNSRTGRHEQYF. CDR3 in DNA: TGTGCCAGCAACTCCCGGACGGGGCGCCACGAGCAGTACTTC.

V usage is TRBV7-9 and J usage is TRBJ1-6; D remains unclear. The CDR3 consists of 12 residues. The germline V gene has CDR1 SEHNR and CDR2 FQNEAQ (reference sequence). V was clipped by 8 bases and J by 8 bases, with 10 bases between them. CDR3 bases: TGTGCCAGCTTGTTTACGCATTCACCCCTCCACTTT. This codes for CASLFTHSPLHF.

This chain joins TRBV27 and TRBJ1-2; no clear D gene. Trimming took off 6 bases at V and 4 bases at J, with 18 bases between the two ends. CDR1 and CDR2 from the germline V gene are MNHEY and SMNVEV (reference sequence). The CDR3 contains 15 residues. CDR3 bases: TGTGCCAGCAGCCCCACCCGACTGCTATCCTATGGCTACACCTTC. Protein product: CASSPTRLLSYGYTF.

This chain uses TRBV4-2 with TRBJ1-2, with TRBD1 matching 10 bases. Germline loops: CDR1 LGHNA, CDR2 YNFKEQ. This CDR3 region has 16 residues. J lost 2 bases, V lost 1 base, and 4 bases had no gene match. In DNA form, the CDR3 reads TGTGCCAGCAGCCAAGGAGGACAGGGGGGGAACTATGGCTACACCTTC. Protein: CASSQGGQGGNYGYTF.

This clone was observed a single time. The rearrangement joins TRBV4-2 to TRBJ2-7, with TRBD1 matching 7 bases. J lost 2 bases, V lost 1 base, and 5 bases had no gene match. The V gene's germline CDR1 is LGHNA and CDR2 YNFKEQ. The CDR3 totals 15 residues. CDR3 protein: CASSQVGTATYEQYF. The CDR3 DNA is TGTGCCAGCAGCCAAGTTGGGACAGCTACCTACGAGCAGTACTTC.

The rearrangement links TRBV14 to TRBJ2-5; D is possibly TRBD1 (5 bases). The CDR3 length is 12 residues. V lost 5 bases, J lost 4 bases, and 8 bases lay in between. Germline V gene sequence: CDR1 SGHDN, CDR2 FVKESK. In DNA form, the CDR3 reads TGTGCCAGCAGCTCAGGGTTAGAGACCCAGTACTTC. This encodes CASSSGLETQYF.

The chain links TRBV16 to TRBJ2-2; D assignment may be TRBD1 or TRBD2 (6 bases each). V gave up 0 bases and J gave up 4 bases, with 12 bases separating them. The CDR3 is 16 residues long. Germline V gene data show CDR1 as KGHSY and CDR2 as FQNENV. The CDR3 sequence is CASSQSTRGGTGELFF. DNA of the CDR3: TGTGCCAGCAGCCAATCAACCAGGGGAGGCACCGGGGAGCTGTTTTTT.

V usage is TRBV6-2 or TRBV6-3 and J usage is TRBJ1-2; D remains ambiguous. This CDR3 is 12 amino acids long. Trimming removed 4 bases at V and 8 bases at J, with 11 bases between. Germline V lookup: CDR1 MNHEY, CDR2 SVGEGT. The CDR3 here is CASSSGLRGYTF. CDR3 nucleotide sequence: TGTGCCAGCAGTTCAGGCCTCAGGGGCTACACCTTC.

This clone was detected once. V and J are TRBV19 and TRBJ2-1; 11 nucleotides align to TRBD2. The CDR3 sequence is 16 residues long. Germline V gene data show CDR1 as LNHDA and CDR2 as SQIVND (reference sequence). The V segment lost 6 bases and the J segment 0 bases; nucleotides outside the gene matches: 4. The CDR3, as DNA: TGTGCCAGTAGGGACCTAGCGGGAGGCTCCTACAATGAGCAGTTCTTC. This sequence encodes CASRDLAGGSYNEQFF.

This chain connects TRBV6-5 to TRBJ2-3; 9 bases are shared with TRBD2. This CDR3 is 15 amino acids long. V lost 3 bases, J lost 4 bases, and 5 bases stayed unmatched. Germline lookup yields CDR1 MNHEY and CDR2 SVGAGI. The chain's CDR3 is CASSYVGGGADTQYF. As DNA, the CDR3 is TGTGCCAGCAGTTATGTCGGCGGGGGGGCAGATACGCAGTATTTT.

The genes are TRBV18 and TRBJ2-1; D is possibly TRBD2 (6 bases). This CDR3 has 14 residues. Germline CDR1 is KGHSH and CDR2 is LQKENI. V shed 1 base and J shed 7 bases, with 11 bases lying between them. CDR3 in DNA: TGTGCCAGCTCACCACAAAAGGGACTGAATGAGCAGTTCTTC. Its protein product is CASSPQKGLNEQFF.

In DNA, the CDR3 is TGTGCCAGCAGCCCGGGGGGTAATGAAAAACTGTTTTTT. This sequence encodes CASSPGGNEKLFF. The rearrangement joins TRBV5-4 to TRBJ1-4, with D perhaps matching TRBD1 (5 bases). Trimming stripped 4 bases from V and 4 bases from J, with 8 bases between. The germline V gene encodes CDR1 SGHNT and CDR2 YYREEE (reference sequence). This CDR3 region has 13 residues.

CDR3 sequence reads: CASSLDGTVSSGNTIYF. CDR3 DNA: TGTGCCAGCAGCTTGGACGGGACAGTGAGCTCTGGAAACACCATATATTTT. This chain uses TRBV5-4 with TRBJ1-3; TRBD1 matches at 7 bases. J lost 0 bases, V lost 0 bases, and 6 bases had no gene match. The germline CDR1 and CDR2 sequences are SGHNT and YYREEE (reference sequence). The CDR3 totals 17 residues.